The 20 T cell receptor beta chains below come from one sample, sequenced in a study of CD8+CD57+ T cells in acquired aplastic anemia. All sequencing subjects had displayed CD8+CD57+ cell expansion on flow cytometry. Genomic DNA served as template for TCR beta VDJ and CDR3 profiling. TCRdb recomputed calls from the reads with MiXCR, one row per CDR3 protein. The profile shows 190,000 or so distinct CDR3 sequences, roughly half of them singletons. Sequences were obtained from sorted CD4+, CD8+, or CD8+CD57+ T cells (not recorded which) from PBMCs. These receptors all come from a human donor with aplastic anemia.

This clonotype has a count of ten or more. V gene TRBV5-1 combines with J gene TRBJ1-2; 7 bases agree with TRBD1. V lost 0 bases, J lost 4 bases, and 3 bases stayed unmatched. CDR3 length: 14 amino acids. The germline V gene encodes CDR1 SGHRS and CDR2 YFSETQ. The CDR3 loop is CASSLEGTAYGYTF. CDR3 in DNA: TGCGCCAGCAGCTTGGAGGGGACAGCCTATGGCTACACCTTC.

The J gene is TRBJ1-1, the V gene TRBV10-3, with a tentative D call TRBD1 (5 bases). Trimming pared 7 bases from V and 6 bases from J, leaving 24 bases between. The CDR3 has 16 amino acids. Germline CDR1 and CDR2: ENHRY and SYGVKD. The CDR3 DNA reads TGTGCCATCACTAATTTCGTCGGGGCTGGGGGATCTGAAGCTTTCTTT. As protein: CAITNFVGAGGSEAFF.

The chain recombines TRBV7-8 with TRBJ2-3; D tentatively fits TRBD1 or TRBD2 (5 bases each). CDR3 size: 16 residues. CDR1 and CDR2 from the germline V gene are SGHVS and FQNEAQ. The V and J ends lost 2 bases and 4 bases respectively, with 16 bases between them. The CDR3 here is CASSLRTGPGADTQYF. CDR3 in DNA: TGTGCCAGCAGCTTACGAACGGGACCCGGCGCAGATACGCAGTATTTT.

This clonotype occurred a few times. V usage is TRBV7-6 and J usage is TRBJ2-7; the match to TRBD1 covers 7 bases. V was pared by 5 bases and J by 4 bases, with 2 bases of the junction left unmatched. Germline V lookup: CDR1 SGHVS, CDR2 FNYEAQ. The CDR3 is made up of 12 amino acids. In nucleotides, the CDR3 is TGTGCCAGCAGCGTGACAGGGTACGAGCAGTACTTC. As protein: CASSVTGYEQYF.

This clonotype was counted at least ten times. The chain uses TRBV7-2 and TRBJ2-5; D assignment may be TRBD1 or TRBD2 (5 bases each). The CDR3 is made up of 16 amino acids. The germline V and J ends were trimmed by 2 bases and 6 bases, with 19 bases remaining between them. In germline, CDR1 is SGHTA, CDR2 FQGNSA. In nucleotides, the CDR3 is TGTGCCAGCAGCTTAATCGCGGGTGGCCAGGGAAAGACCCAGTACTTC. It is translated as CASSLIAGGQGKTQYF.

This clonotype came up a few times. The chain carries TRBV27 and TRBJ2-7, with 8 nucleotides matching TRBD2. This CDR3 has 15 residues. Germline-derived CDR1 and CDR2 are MNHEY and SMNVEV (reference sequence). Unmatched junction bases numbered 7, after V lost 3 bases and J lost 3 bases. The CDR3 nucleotides read TGTGCCAGCAGTTTCAAGATCCGGGGGGGCTACGAGCAGTACTTC. It is translated as CASSFKIRGGYEQYF.

This clonotype showed up many times. The CDR3 region is CASSLSGRADHEQYF. The DNA for the CDR3 is TGTGCCAGCAGCCTCAGCGGGAGGGCCGACCACGAGCAGTACTTC. This chain uses TRBV7-9 with TRBJ2-7; 10 positions match TRBD2. This CDR3 is 15 amino acids long. Germline V lookup: CDR1 SEHNR, CDR2 FQNEAQ (reference sequence). The ends lost 5 bases at V and 5 bases at J; junction bases unmatched: 9. Supplemented by reference TRBV7-9 and TRBJ2-7, the full variable domain reads DTGVSQNPRHKITKRGQNVTFRCDPISEHNRLYWYRQTLGQGPEFLTYFQNEAQLEKSRLLSDRFSAERPKGSFSTLEIQRTEQGDSAMYLCASSLSGRADHEQYFGPGTRLTVT.

On this clonotype: A much more abundant neighbour one base away suggests this may be a read error. The chain is built from TRBV19 and TRBJ2-5; D is perhaps TRBD1 or TRBD2 (7 bases each). The length of the CDR3 is 18 residues. Germline V gene data show CDR1 as LNHDA and CDR2 as SQIVND (reference sequence). CDR3 protein: CASSIDPGTSTGRETQHF. In DNA form, the CDR3 reads TGTGCCAGTAGTATAGACCCGGGGACTTCGACAGGGAGGGAGACCCAGCACTTC.

This clonotype came up many times. The chain employs TRBV10-2 and TRBJ2-1; TRBD2 matches at 10 bases. J was trimmed by 10 bases and V by 4 bases; bases with no gene match: 4. The CDR3 has 13 residues. The germline CDR1 and CDR2 sequences are WSHSY and SAAADI. The chain's CDR3 is CASSGAGGREQFF. CDR3 DNA sequence: TGCGCCAGCAGTGGAGCGGGAGGGAGAGAGCAGTTCTTC.

The chain combines TRBV19 with TRBJ1-3; 8 positions match TRBD1. The germline CDR1 and CDR2 sequences are LNHDA and SQIVND (reference sequence). The CDR3 totals 15 residues. V was pared by 5 bases and J by 0 bases, with 3 bases of the junction left unmatched. The CDR3, as DNA: TGTGCCAGTAGTGCCCAGGGGGCCTCTGGAAACACCATATATTTT. Translating gives CASSAQGASGNTIYF.

The V and J genes are TRBV20-1 and TRBJ2-1; D unclear. Per the germline V gene, CDR1 is DFQATT and CDR2 is SNEGSKA (reference sequence). V lost 6 bases, J lost 5 bases, and 5 bases lay in between. The CDR3 is 10 residues long. CDR3 in amino acids: CSAPHNEQFF. CDR3 coding DNA: TGCAGTGCGCCACACAATGAGCAGTTCTTC.

The chain carries TRBV19 and TRBJ1-5; 11 bases are a match to TRBD1. Germline CDR1 reads LNHDA; CDR2 reads SQIVND (reference sequence). The CDR3 consists of 14 residues. V lost 6 bases to trimming and J lost 4 bases; unmatched junction nucleotides: 2. CDR3: CASRDRGRNQPQHF. The CDR3 DNA reads as TGTGCCAGTAGGGACAGGGGGCGAAATCAGCCCCAGCATTTT.

This clonotype appeared many times. This chain links TRBV5-1 with TRBJ1-5, with 7 bases matching TRBD1. Germline lookup yields CDR1 SGHRS and CDR2 YFSETQ. The CDR3 loop spans 15 amino acids. Trimming removed 0 bases from V and 2 bases from J; junction bases left unmatched: 2. The CDR3 nucleotides read TGCGCCAGCAGCTTGGAGGGGGCGGGCAATCAGCCCCAGCATTTT. Its protein is CASSLEGAGNQPQHF.

The chain has TRBV4-2 and TRBJ2-2; TRBD2 is a possible D gene (7 bases). Germline CDR1 and CDR2: LGHNA and YNFKEQ. The CDR3 consists of 17 residues. Between the trimmed V and J ends, which lost 4 bases and 7 bases, there was a span of 22 bases. The CDR3 bases are TGTGCCAGCAGCCGAGGGGGGGAGACGTTGCTGAGCGGGGAGCTGTTTTTT. Protein product: CASSRGGETLLSGELFF.

The chain combines TRBV19 with TRBJ1-4; D may be TRBD1 (6 bases). CDR1 LNHDA and CDR2 SQIVND come from the germline V gene (reference sequence). This CDR3 spans 15 amino acids. V was shortened by 3 bases and J by 5 bases, with 13 bases between the two germline ends. The CDR3 sequence: CASSMPGARNEKLFF. The CDR3 region has the DNA TGTGCCAGTAGTATGCCAGGGGCGCGGAATGAAAAACTGTTTTTT.

The chain is built from TRBV10-1 and TRBJ2-1; 11 bases fit TRBD2. The germline CDR1 and CDR2 sequences are WNHNN and SYGVQD (reference sequence). The CDR3 has 16 amino acids. Unmatched junction bases numbered 14, after V lost 7 bases and J lost 9 bases. The CDR3: CASIMVAGGRRGEQFF. In nucleotides, the CDR3 is TGCGCCAGCATCATGGTAGCGGGAGGGCGAAGGGGTGAGCAGTTCTTC.

The V and J genes are TRBV7-9 and TRBJ2-3; D perhaps matches TRBD2 (5 bases). V lost 3 bases to trimming and J lost 4 bases, with 11 bases between them. Per the germline V gene, CDR1 is SEHNR and CDR2 is FQNEAQ (reference sequence). The CDR3 is 14 residues long. The CDR3 protein is CASSFSGGPDTQYF. The CDR3, as DNA: TGTGCCAGCAGCTTTTCCGGCGGGCCAGATACGCAGTATTTT.

This clonotype came up many times. The rearrangement links TRBV29-1 to TRBJ1-2; TRBD1 agrees at 9 bases. Trimming cost V 0 bases and J 8 bases; bases outside gene matches: 13. The CDR3 totals 16 residues. The germline gives CDR1 SQVTM, CDR2 ANQGSEA. The CDR3 DNA reads as TGCAGCGTTGAAGATCTACCCGGGACAGGGCTGGCCGGCTACACCTTC. It is translated as CSVEDLPGTGLAGYTF.

J is TRBJ2-1 and V is TRBV24-1, with D uncertain. The CDR3 totals 14 residues. CDR1 and CDR2 (germline): KGHDR, SFDVKD. With 5 bases removed from V and 4 bases from J, the gap between germline ends came to 11 bases. The CDR3 region has the DNA TGTGCCACCAGTGGTTCTAGAACTTACAATGAGCAGTTCTTC. Its protein product is CATSGSRTYNEQFF.

The gene calls are TRBV20-1 and TRBJ1-6; tentative D call: TRBD1 (5 bases). Trimming pared 0 bases from V and 8 bases from J, leaving 14 bases between. The germline gives CDR1 DFQATT, CDR2 SNEGSKA (reference sequence). This CDR3 has 15 amino acids. CDR3 protein: CSARDQGRVDSPLHF. The CDR3 DNA is TGCAGTGCTAGAGATCAAGGCAGGGTGGATTCACCCCTCCACTTT.